These 4 T cell receptor beta chains were all obtained from the same sample, sequenced in a study of Ad26.COV2.S vaccination and SARS-CoV-2 variants. Documented treatment: approximately 18 received Ad26.COV2.S at low or high dose, single or two shots; about five received placebo; per-sample allocation not given. All samples were drawn on day 63, counting from the first vaccine or placebo injection. Only in-frame clones appear in the TCRdb table, and some are missing; sequencing was by immunoSEQ multiplex PCR. The sample shows about 350,000 clones, about 88% of them seen only once. The input for sequencing was peripheral blood, taken in a trial of Ad26.COV2.S vaccine versus placebo. The receptors originated from a person between 18 and 59 years old who received the Ad26.COV2.S COVID-19 vaccine or a placebo.

CDR3 region: CASSYWGQANTEAFF. The CDR3 nucleotides read TGTGCCAGCAGTTACTGGGGACAGGCGAACACTGAAGCTTTCTTT. The J gene is TRBJ1-1, the V gene TRBV6-5; TRBD1 matches at 8 bases. Germline trimming cut 1 base from V and 1 base from J; bases unmatched to any gene: 2. The CDR3 sequence is 15 residues long. Germline V gene sequence: CDR1 MNHEY, CDR2 SVGAGI.

J is TRBJ1-3 and V is TRBV30; maybe TRBD1 (5 bases). The CDR3 totals 16 residues. Germline V gene data show CDR1 as GTSNPN and CDR2 as SVGIG (reference sequence). V gave up 2 bases and J gave up 4 bases, with 18 bases separating them. CDR3 sequence: CAWSPGRLGDGNTIYF. The CDR3 nucleotides read TGTGCCTGGAGTCCAGGGAGGCTAGGGGACGGAAACACCATATATTTT. Together with reference TRBV30 and TRBJ1-3, the CDR3 gives the full variable domain: SQTIHQWPATLVQPVGSPLSLECTVEGTSNPNLYWYRQAAGRGLQLLFYSVGIGQISSEVPQNLSASRPQDRQFILSSKKLLLSDSGFYLCAWSPGRLGDGNTIYFGEGSWLTVV.

Ten or more counts support this clone. V is TRBV10-2 and J is TRBJ1-1; D remains ambiguous. V lost 0 bases and J lost 0, with 5 bases in between. Per the germline V gene, CDR1 is WSHSY and CDR2 is SAAADI. The length of the CDR3 is 14 residues. The CDR3 loop reads CASSESQMNTEAFF. The CDR3 DNA follows: TGCGCCAGCAGTGAGTCGCAGATGAACACTGAAGCTTTCTTT.

The genes are TRBV19 and TRBJ1-1, with a tentative D call TRBD1 (6 bases). Trimming took 9 bases from V and 8 from J, leaving 13 bases between them. Germline CDR1 LNHDA, CDR2 SQIVND (reference sequence). The CDR3 totals 11 residues. The DNA of the CDR3 is TGTGCCAGCCCGGGGGCGGGGGAAGCTTTCTTT. It translates to CASPGAGEAFF.